This T cell receptor beta chain was observed in a study of monozygotic twins with inflammatory bowel disease. The study subjected TCRalpha and TCRbeta cDNA to two nested PCRs of approximately 16 and 9 cycles. TCRdb reanalyzed the 5' RACE reads, giving one entry per CDR3 protein sequence and no DNA. This table lists some 450,000 distinct CDR3 sequences. Germline V CDR1 and CDR2: SGHRS, YFSETQ. The CDR3 runs 15 residues. The specimen sequenced was blood. The J gene is TRBJ2-7, the V gene TRBV5-1. The TCR originated in a human donor with ulcerative colitis or Crohn's disease, or a healthy co-twin of an affected twin (not recorded which). The CDR3 loop is CASSLVPTSSYEQYF.